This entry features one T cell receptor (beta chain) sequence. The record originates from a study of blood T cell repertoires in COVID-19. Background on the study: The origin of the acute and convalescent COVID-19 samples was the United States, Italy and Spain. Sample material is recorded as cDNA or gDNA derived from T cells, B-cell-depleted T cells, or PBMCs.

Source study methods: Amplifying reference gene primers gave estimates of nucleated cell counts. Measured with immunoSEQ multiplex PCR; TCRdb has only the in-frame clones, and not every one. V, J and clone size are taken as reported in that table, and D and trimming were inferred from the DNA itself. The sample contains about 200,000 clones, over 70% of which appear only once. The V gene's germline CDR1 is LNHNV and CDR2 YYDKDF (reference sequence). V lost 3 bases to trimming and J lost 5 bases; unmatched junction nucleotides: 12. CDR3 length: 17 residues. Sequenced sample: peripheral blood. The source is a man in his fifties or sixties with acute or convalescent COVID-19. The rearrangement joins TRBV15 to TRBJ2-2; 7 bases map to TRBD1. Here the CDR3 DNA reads TGTGCCACCAGCAGGCACATCGACAGGGCGCGGACCGGGGAGCTGTTTTTT. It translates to CATSRHIDRARTGELFF.